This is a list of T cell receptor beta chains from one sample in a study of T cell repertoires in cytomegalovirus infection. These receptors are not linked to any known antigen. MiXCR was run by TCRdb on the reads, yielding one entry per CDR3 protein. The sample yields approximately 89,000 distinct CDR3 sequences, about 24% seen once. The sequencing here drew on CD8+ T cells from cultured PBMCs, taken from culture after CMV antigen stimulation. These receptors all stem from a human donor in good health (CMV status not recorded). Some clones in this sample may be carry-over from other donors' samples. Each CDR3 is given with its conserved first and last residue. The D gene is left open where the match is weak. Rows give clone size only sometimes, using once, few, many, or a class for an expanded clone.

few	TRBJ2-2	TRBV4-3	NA	CASSQGPGWGTGELFF	TGCGCCAGCAGCCAAGGTCCAGGTTGGGGCACCGGGGAGCTGTTTTTT
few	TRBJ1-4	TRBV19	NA	CASTRRGTDEKLFF	TGTGCCAGTACTCGTAGGGGGACGGATGAAAAACTGTTTTTT
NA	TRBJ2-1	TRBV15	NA	CATSRERGRAYNEQFF	TGTGCCACCAGCAGAGAAAGGGGCAGGGCCTACAATGAGCAGTTCTTC
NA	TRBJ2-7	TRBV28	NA	CASRDGAQGPYEQYF	TGTGCCAGCAGGGACGGAGCCCAGGGACCCTACGAGCAGTACTTC
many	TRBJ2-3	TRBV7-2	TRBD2	CASSLQGGTSGSVDTQYF	TGTGCCAGCAGCTTACAGGGGGGGACTAGCGGGAGTGTAGATACGCAGTATTTT
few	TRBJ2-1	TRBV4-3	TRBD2	CASSQDSGGPNEQFF	TGCGCCAGCAGCCAGGATAGCGGGGGACCCAATGAGCAGTTCTTC
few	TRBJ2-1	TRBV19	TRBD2	CASTGGGRAQFF	TGTGCCAGTACAGGAGGCGGGAGGGCGCAGTTCTTC
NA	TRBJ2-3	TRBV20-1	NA	CSARRTSTDTQYF	TGCAGTGCTAGACGGACTAGCACAGATACGCAGTATTTT
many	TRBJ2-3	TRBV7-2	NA	CASSLSVAGTDTQYF	TGTGCCAGCAGCTTATCTGTTGCAGGGACAGATACGCAGTATTTT
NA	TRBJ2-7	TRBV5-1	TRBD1	CASSYRPGQGYDEQYF	TGCGCCAGCAGCTACCGACCTGGACAGGGGTATGACGAGCAGTACTTC
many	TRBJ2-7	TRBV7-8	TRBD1	CASRITTGTGEGEQYF	TGTGCCAGCAGAATCACCACCGGGACAGGGGAGGGCGAGCAGTACTTC
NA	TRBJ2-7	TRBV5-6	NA	CASSLEETRYEQYF	TGTGCCAGCAGCTTGGAAGAGACTCGCTACGAGCAGTACTTC
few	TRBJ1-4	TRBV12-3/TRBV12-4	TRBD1	CASSSFDRGSLFF	TGTGCCAGCAGTTCCTTCGACAGGGGATCGCTGTTTTTT
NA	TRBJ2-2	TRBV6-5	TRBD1	CASRPGQGVHTGELFF	TGTGCCAGCAGACCGGGACAGGGGGTCCACACCGGGGAGCTGTTTTTT
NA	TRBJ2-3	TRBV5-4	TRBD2	CASSLGSGGYTDTQYF	TGTGCCAGCAGCTTGGGTAGCGGGGGGTATACAGATACGCAGTATTTT
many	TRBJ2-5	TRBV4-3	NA	CASSQERILLDRIVETQYF	TGCGCCAGCAGCCAAGAAAGAATTTTATTGGACAGAATTGTGGAGACCCAGTACTTC
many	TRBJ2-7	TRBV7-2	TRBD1	CASSLGQGGFYEQYF	TGTGCCAGCAGCTTAGGACAGGGGGGCTTTTACGAGCAGTACTTC
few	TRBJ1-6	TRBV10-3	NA	CAISESSSANSPLHF	TGTGCCATCAGTGAGTCTTCCAGTGCGAATTCACCCCTCCACTTT
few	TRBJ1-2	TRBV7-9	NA	CASSFLGQDYGYTF	TGTGCCAGCAGCTTCCTCGGGCAGGACTATGGCTACACCTTC
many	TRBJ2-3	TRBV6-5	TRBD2	CASSPASGKTGADTQYF	TGTGCCAGCAGCCCCGCTAGCGGGAAGACGGGGGCAGATACGCAGTATTTT
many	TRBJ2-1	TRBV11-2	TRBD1	CASSQPGQSRNEQFF	TGTGCCAGCAGCCAACCGGGACAGTCACGGAATGAGCAGTTCTTC
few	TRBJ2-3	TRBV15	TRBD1	CATSKQGEADTQYF	TGTGCCACCAGCAAACAGGGGGAGGCAGATACGCAGTATTTT
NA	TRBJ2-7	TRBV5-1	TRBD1	CASSLGTGQNYEQYF	TGCGCCAGCAGCTTGGGGACGGGACAGAACTACGAGCAGTACTTC
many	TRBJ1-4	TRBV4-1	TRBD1	CASSHDRALANEKLFF	TGCGCCAGCAGCCATGACAGGGCGCTGGCTAATGAAAAACTGTTTTTT
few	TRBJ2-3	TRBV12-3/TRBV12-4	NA	CASSLKDTDTQYF	TGTGCCAGCAGTTTGAAAGACACAGATACGCAGTATTTT
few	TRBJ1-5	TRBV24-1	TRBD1	CATSDQGGSNQPQHF	TGTGCCACCAGTGATCAGGGGGGTAGCAATCAGCCCCAGCATTTT
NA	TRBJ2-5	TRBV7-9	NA	CASSPWDGQETQYF	TGTGCCAGCAGCCCGTGGGACGGTCAAGAGACCCAGTACTTC
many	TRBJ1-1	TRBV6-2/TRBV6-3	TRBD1	CASSYKPGTVNTEAFF	TGTGCCAGCAGTTACAAGCCCGGGACAGTGAACACTGAAGCTTTCTTT
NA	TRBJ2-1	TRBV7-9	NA	CASSLVQQHNNEQFF	TGTGCCAGCAGCTTAGTACAGCAGCACAACAATGAGCAGTTCTTC
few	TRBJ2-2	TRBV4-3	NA	CASSQVGAGELFF	TGCGCCAGCAGCCAGGTGGGCGCCGGGGAGCTGTTTTTT
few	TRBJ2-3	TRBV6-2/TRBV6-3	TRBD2	CAIGGSGSTDTQYF	TGTGCCATCGGAGGTAGCGGGAGCACAGATACGCAGTATTTT
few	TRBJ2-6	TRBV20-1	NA	CSASVRGKRSGANVLTF	TGCAGTGCTAGTGTCAGGGGAAAGCGGTCTGGGGCCAACGTCCTGACTTTC
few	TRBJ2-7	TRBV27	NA	CASGGWGRESYEQYF	TGTGCCAGCGGGGGATGGGGCAGGGAGAGCTACGAGCAGTACTTC
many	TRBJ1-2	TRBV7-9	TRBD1	CASRDPGQALFYGYTF	TGTGCCAGCAGGGATCCGGGACAGGCCTTGTTCTATGGCTACACCTTC
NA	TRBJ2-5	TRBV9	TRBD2	CASSAASGVGETQYF	TGTGCCAGCAGCGCGGCTAGCGGGGTTGGAGAGACCCAGTACTTC
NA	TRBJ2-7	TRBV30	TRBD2	CAWSEAGGGEQYF	TGTGCCTGGAGTGAGGCGGGAGGGGGTGAGCAGTACTTC
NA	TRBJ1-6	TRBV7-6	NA	CASSLVGGSDSPLHF	TGTGCCAGCAGCTTAGTAGGGGGATCGGATTCACCCCTCCACTTT
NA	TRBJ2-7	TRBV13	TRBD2	CASSLKTSGRSYEQYF	TGTGCCAGCAGCTTAAAAACTAGCGGGAGAAGTTACGAGCAGTACTTC
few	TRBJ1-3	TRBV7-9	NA	CASSPPLAVSGNTIYF	TGTGCCAGCAGCCCTCCTCTGGCCGTCTCTGGAAACACCATATATTTT
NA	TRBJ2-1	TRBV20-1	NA	CSARGGLLYNEQFF	TGCAGTGCTAGAGGGGGACTTTTGTACAATGAGCAGTTCTTC
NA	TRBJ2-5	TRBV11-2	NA	CASSLAGISGETQYF	TGTGCCAGCAGCTTAGCGGGGATTTCAGGGGAGACCCAGTACTTC